Shown below are 24 T cell receptor beta chains from a single sample sequenced in a study of T cell repertoires in cytomegalovirus infection. These TCRs' antigens remain unknown. TCRdb re-analysed the reads in MiXCR, keeping a single row per CDR3 protein. The table includes a few hundred thousand distinct CDR3 sequences, approximately 22% detected once. Material: cultured PBMCs, obtained from culture after CMV antigen stimulation. The receptors here all came from a human donor in good health (CMV status not recorded). Some clones in this sample may be carry-over from other donors' samples.

This sequence joins TRBV7-9 and TRBJ1-1; D unclear. The ends were cut back, 10 bases at V and 8 bases at J, with 14 bases in the middle. The CDR3 length is 11 residues. Germline-derived CDR1 and CDR2 are SEHNR and FQNEAQ (reference sequence). The CDR3 loop is CATINQREAFF. The CDR3 nucleotides read TGTGCCACCATAAACCAACGCGAAGCTTTCTTT. Full variable domain (missing parts from reference TRBV7-9 and TRBJ1-1): DTGVSQNPRHKITKRGQNVTFRCDPISEHNRLYWYRQTLGQGPEFLTYFQNEAQLEKSRLLSDRFSAERPKGSFSTLEIQRTEQGDSAMYLCATINQREAFFGQGTRLTVV.

Only a few counts were recorded for this clonotype. V usage is TRBV29-1 and J usage is TRBJ2-3; D is unresolved. V was trimmed by 2 bases and J by 0 bases, leaving 6 bases between them. This CDR3 is 13 amino acids long. From germline, CDR1 is SQVTM and CDR2 ANQGSEA. CDR3 DNA sequence: TGCAGCGTTGAACGTCAGAGCACAGATACGCAGTATTTT. Amino acids: CSVERQSTDTQYF.

This clonotype came up many times. The chain carries TRBV7-2 and TRBJ2-5; D unresolved. V was clipped by 5 bases and J by 3 bases, with 10 bases between them. CDR1 SGHTA and CDR2 FQGNSA come from the germline V gene. This CDR3 has 13 residues. For the CDR3, the DNA is TGTGCCAGCAGCCACTCCGTGGAAGAGACCCAGTACTTC. Its protein is CASSHSVEETQYF.

This clonotype has only a few counts. In nucleotides, the CDR3 is TGTGCCAGCAGCCAAGATTACGGACCGAACACTGAAGCTTTCTTT. The encoded protein is CASSQDYGPNTEAFF. The V call is TRBV14, the J call TRBJ1-1; D call uncertain. The CDR3 consists of 15 residues. The V gene's germline CDR1 is SGHDN and CDR2 FVKESK. V lost 0 bases and J 1 base, leaving 9 bases between the germline ends.

V is TRBV6-1 and J is TRBJ2-6; D is possibly TRBD2 (6 bases). Germline V gene data show CDR1 as MNHNS and CDR2 as SASEGT. CDR3 length: 16 amino acids. V was clipped by 5 bases and J by 2 bases, with 13 bases between them. CDR3 region: CASSLGWGAGANVLTF. In DNA form, the CDR3 reads TGTGCCAGCAGTCTGGGGTGGGGGGCTGGGGCCAACGTCCTGACTTTC.

This clonotype was found many times. This chain uses TRBV29-1 with TRBJ1-2, with 7 bases that match TRBD1. The CDR3 length is 14 residues. Germline lookup yields CDR1 SQVTM and CDR2 ANQGSEA. The junction had 5 bases not matched to a gene; V was cut back by 4 bases and J by 0 bases. The CDR3 is CSVGQGYPNYGYTF. The CDR3 DNA is TGCAGCGTTGGACAGGGATATCCTAACTATGGCTACACCTTC.

This clonotype was counted a few times. The chain carries TRBV2 and TRBJ2-1; TRBD2 matches at 8 bases. CDR1 is SNHLY, CDR2 FYNNEI, per germline. Losses at the gene ends were 2 bases for V and 4 bases for J; bases not matched to a gene: 10. The CDR3 is 17 residues long. The CDR3 region is CASSESLAGLKYNEQFF. The CDR3 DNA reads as TGTGCCAGCAGTGAATCGCTAGCGGGCCTTAAGTACAATGAGCAGTTCTTC.

The chain combines TRBV7-3 with TRBJ2-6; TRBD2 is a possible D gene (5 bases). CDR1 and CDR2 from the germline V gene are SGHTA and FQGTGA. The CDR3 length is 18 residues. Trimming took 2 bases from V and 0 from J, leaving 14 bases between them. CDR3 nucleotides: TGTGCCAGCAGCTTATGGGTCCGAGGGAGCTCTGGGGCCAACGTCCTGACTTTC. This gives the protein CASSLWVRGSSGANVLTF.

The chain joins TRBV27 to TRBJ1-3, with D possibly matching TRBD1 (6 bases). With 0 bases removed from V and 0 bases from J, the gap between germline ends came to 21 bases. Germline V CDR1 and CDR2: MNHEY, SMNVEV (reference sequence). This CDR3 is built from 20 residues. The CDR3 region has the DNA TGTGCCAGCAGTTTATCCCAAACGCCCCGACAGGACCTCTCTGGAAACACCATATATTTT. This codes for CASSLSQTPRQDLSGNTIYF.

The J gene is TRBJ2-7, the V gene TRBV7-6; weak D call: TRBD2 (6 bases). CDR1 is SGHVS and CDR2 is FNYEAQ in the germline V gene. Deletions cut 1 base from V and 2 bases from J, with 12 bases between. This CDR3 is built from 15 residues. The CDR3 is CASSLEVSGAYEQYF. In nucleotides, the CDR3 is TGTGCCAGCAGCTTAGAAGTTAGCGGAGCCTACGAGCAGTACTTC.

V gene TRBV28 combines with J gene TRBJ2-1; 7 nucleotides match TRBD2. Germline values: CDR1 MDHEN, CDR2 SYDVKM. V lost 6 bases to trimming and J lost 1 base; unmatched junction nucleotides: 6. The CDR3 is 15 residues long. In nucleotides, the CDR3 is TGTGCCAGCAGCCGCGTAGCGGGTTCCTACAATGAGCAGTTCTTC. Amino acid sequence: CASSRVAGSYNEQFF.

The rearrangement uses TRBV6-2 or TRBV6-3 and TRBJ2-7, with D perhaps matching TRBD1 (6 bases). CDR1 is MNHEY and CDR2 is SVGEGT in the germline V gene. This CDR3 contains 15 residues. Between the trimmed V and J ends, which lost 3 bases and 3 bases, there was a span of 15 bases. In DNA form, the CDR3 reads TGTGCCAGCAGTTATCACGGGACAAAGGGCTACGAGCAGTACTTC. Translating it yields CASSYHGTKGYEQYF.

The gene calls are TRBV9 and TRBJ2-7; D perhaps matches TRBD2 (5 bases). CDR3 length: 13 amino acids. From germline, CDR1 is SGDLS and CDR2 YYNGEE. The V end was cut by 0 bases, the J end by 5 bases, with 9 bases between. Written as DNA, the CDR3 is TGTGCCAGCAGCGTAGGGCCGAGGGACGAGCAGTACTTC. Encoded protein: CASSVGPRDEQYF.

This clonotype was observed a handful of times. The V gene is TRBV4-1, the J gene TRBJ1-1; TRBD1 might be the D (5 bases). CDR3 size: 15 residues. Germline-derived CDR1 and CDR2 are MGHRA and YSYEKL. Between the trimmed V and J ends, which lost 1 base and 7 bases, there was a span of 16 bases. CDR3 DNA sequence: TGCGCCAGCAGCCAAGTTGCAGGAGGGACCTATGAAGCTTTCTTT. It encodes CASSQVAGGTYEAFF.

This rearrangement joins TRBV12-3 or TRBV12-4 to TRBJ1-2; 12 nucleotides match TRBD1. The CDR3 has 15 residues. Unmatched junction bases numbered 6, after V lost 4 bases and J lost 6 bases. The CDR3 here is CASSWPGQGADGYTF. CDR3 sequence (DNA): TGTGCCAGCAGTTGGCCGGGACAGGGGGCGGATGGCTACACCTTC.

This chain joins TRBV7-9 and TRBJ1-1; 7 bases align to TRBD1. The CDR3 consists of 14 residues. J lost 7 bases, V lost 5 bases, and 10 bases had no gene match. The germline V gene has CDR1 SEHNR and CDR2 FQNEAQ (reference sequence). Written as DNA, the CDR3 is TGTGCCAGCAGCCACGACAGGGATACAGGTGAAGCTTTCTTT. Translation gives CASSHDRDTGEAFF.

This clonotype was seen repeatedly, ten times or more. V gene TRBV2 combines with J gene TRBJ1-1, with a tentative D call TRBD1 (5 bases). The CDR3 sequence is 13 residues long. Germline CDR1 SNHLY, CDR2 FYNNEI. Trimming took 2 bases from V and 3 from J, leaving 7 bases between them. The CDR3 DNA reads as TGTGCCAGCAGTGAACCAGGGTACACTGAAGCTTTCTTT. It specifies CASSEPGYTEAFF.

This clonotype was observed at least ten times. The V gene is TRBV7-9, the J gene TRBJ1-4, with 8 bases aligning to TRBD1. CDR3 length: 15 residues. Per the germline V gene, CDR1 is SEHNR and CDR2 is FQNEAQ (reference sequence). V shed 7 bases, J shed 5 bases, and the junction held 9 bases outside the gene matches. The DNA of the CDR3 is TGTGCCAGCACCTCTCTTCGACAGGGGAATGAAAAACTGTTTTTT. Protein: CASTSLRQGNEKLFF. The full variable domain, in which reference TRBV7-9 and TRBJ1-4 provide the parts outside the CDR3, is DTGVSQNPRHKITKRGQNVTFRCDPISEHNRLYWYRQTLGQGPEFLTYFQNEAQLEKSRLLSDRFSAERPKGSFSTLEIQRTEQGDSAMYLCASTSLRQGNEKLFFGSGTQLSVL.

The chain has TRBV20-1 and TRBJ1-5; 8 bases line up with TRBD1. Germline V gene sequence: CDR1 DFQATT, CDR2 SNEGSKA (reference sequence). The CDR3 loop spans 12 amino acids. J gave up 7 bases and V 5 bases, and 4 bases lay outside the gene matches. CDR3 nucleotide sequence: TGCAGTGCTGGAAGGACAGGGCAGCCCCAGCATTTT. Amino acids: CSAGRTGQPQHF.

This clonotype has only a few counts. The chain couples TRBV19 to TRBJ2-3; D is possibly TRBD1 (5 bases). The germline V gene encodes CDR1 LNHDA and CDR2 SQIVND (reference sequence). The germline V and J ends were trimmed by 6 bases and 8 bases, with 9 bases remaining between them. The length of the CDR3 is 11 residues. CDR3 amino acids: CASSRQGTQYF. In DNA form, the CDR3 reads TGTGCCAGTAGCCGGCAGGGTACGCAGTATTTT.

This clonotype showed up many times. The rearrangement uses TRBV7-2 and TRBJ1-2; D is perhaps TRBD1 (5 bases). The CDR3 length is 14 residues. V was shortened by 5 bases and J by 2 bases, with 12 bases between the two germline ends. From germline, CDR1 is SGHTA and CDR2 FQGNSA. This CDR3 is CASSQGSGNYGYTF. Here the CDR3 DNA reads TGTGCCAGCAGCCAGGGCAGCGGGAACTATGGCTACACCTTC.

The chain links TRBV20-1 to TRBJ2-1; D is undetermined. The length of the CDR3 is 14 residues. From germline, CDR1 is DFQATT and CDR2 SNEGSKA (reference sequence). Trimming pared 1 base from V and 8 bases from J, leaving 15 bases between. The CDR3 loop is CSARGALGLDEQFF. In DNA form, the CDR3 reads TGCAGTGCTAGAGGGGCGTTGGGCCTTGATGAGCAGTTCTTC.

The rearrangement uses TRBV7-8 and TRBJ1-4; the D gene is possibly TRBD1 (6 bases). The CDR3 spans 18 residues. Germline values: CDR1 SGHVS, CDR2 FQNEAQ. V gave up 3 bases and J gave up 0 bases, with 17 bases separating them. The CDR3 is CASSFPRGGDPTNEKLFF. The CDR3 nucleotides are TGTGCCAGCAGCTTCCCCCGAGGGGGTGATCCAACTAATGAAAAACTGTTTTTT.

This chain joins TRBV6-1 and TRBJ2-5; TRBD1 agrees at 7 bases. The ends lost 6 bases at V and 4 bases at J; junction bases unmatched: 17. The CDR3 runs 17 residues. Germline V gives CDR1 MNHNS, CDR2 SASEGT. The CDR3 nucleotides are TGTGCCAGCAGGAAGGGACAGACCTTCCGTGTGAGAGAGACCCAGTACTTC. This gives the protein CASRKGQTFRVRETQYF.